This T cell receptor beta chain was sequenced for a study of T cell changes during pregnancy in multiple sclerosis (dated by TCRdb to the late 2010s). General notes on the study: In women with multiple sclerosis, the researchers looked at how the T cell repertoire shifted as pregnancy progressed.

For CDR1 and CDR2, the germline V gene (reference sequence) lists SGHAT and FQDESV. Including cysteine and phenylalanine, the CDR3 has 14 amino acids. Only CDR3 DNA remains: 42 bases, in frame from the first base. V trim: 3 bases; J trim: 4 bases; unmatched bases: 5. Of note for this clone: Its antigen is unknown. Base qualities are not at hand, and no much larger clone is one base apart.

Receptors were amplified or captured by the immunoSEQ multiplex PCR assay. TCRdb stores this immuneACCESS table with in-frame sequences only. Part of the clones is absent; in the studies checked, under half of the shortfall reflects unresolved V genes, and no reason is known for the rest. Across this sample there are 70,000 to 95,000 clones, with almost 95% seen only once. The ten largest clones capture around 2.2% of the sample. This clonotype originated in a female donor with multiple sclerosis, enrolled in a pregnancy study. The material was peripheral blood, obtained in the third trimester of pregnancy. The chain couples TRBV11-1 to TRBJ2-5; the central 7 bases match TRBD2. The CDR3 has the sequence CASSLLKRGETQYF. The DNA is as follows: TGTGCCAGCAGCTTGTTAAAGCGGGGAGAGACCCAGTACTTC.